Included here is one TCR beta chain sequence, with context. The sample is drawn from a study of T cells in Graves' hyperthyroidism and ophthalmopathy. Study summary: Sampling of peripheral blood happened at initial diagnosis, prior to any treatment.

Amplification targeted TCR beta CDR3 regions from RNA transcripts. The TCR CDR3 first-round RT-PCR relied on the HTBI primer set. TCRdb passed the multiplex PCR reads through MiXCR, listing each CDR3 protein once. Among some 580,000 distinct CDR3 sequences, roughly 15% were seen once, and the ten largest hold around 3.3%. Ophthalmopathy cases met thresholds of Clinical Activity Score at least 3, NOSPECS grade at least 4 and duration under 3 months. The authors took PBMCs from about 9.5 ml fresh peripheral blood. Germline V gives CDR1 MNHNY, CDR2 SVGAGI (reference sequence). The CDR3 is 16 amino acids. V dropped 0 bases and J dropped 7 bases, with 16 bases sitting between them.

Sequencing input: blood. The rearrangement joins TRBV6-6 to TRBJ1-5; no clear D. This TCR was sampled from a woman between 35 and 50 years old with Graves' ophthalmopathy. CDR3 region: CASSYSGSPVWQPQHF. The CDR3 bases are TGTGCCAGCAGTTACTCCGGATCCCCAGTTTGGCAGCCCCAGCATTTT.